This TCR beta chain was recorded in a study of blood T cell repertoires in COVID-19. At the level of the study: In each case, the material was cDNA or gDNA derived from T cells, B-cell-depleted T cells, or PBMCs.

Sequencing was performed with immunoSEQ multiplex PCR; in TCRdb, only in-frame clones are kept and a portion is missing. The sample shows hundreds of thousands of clones, nearly 90% of them seen only once. Seattle patient enrollment occurred during active infection, with longitudinal follow-up thereafter. Germline CDR1 SGDLS, CDR2 YYNGEE. J lost 2 bases, V lost 4 bases, and 9 bases had no gene match. This CDR3 comprises 15 residues. This chain joins TRBV9 and TRBJ2-7; 7 nucleotides align to TRBD1. The sequence was obtained from a woman aged 35 to 49 with COVID-19, enrolled during active disease. The sequencing sample was made of peripheral blood. The CDR3 DNA reads TGTGCCAGCAGCTCAGGGACAGACAGCACCTACGAGCAGTACTTC. This gives the protein CASSSGTDSTYEQYF.